The 17 T cell receptor beta chains below were found in one sample sequenced in a study of shared clonotypes between healthy human individuals. Assay used: immunoSEQ multiplex PCR; TCRdb lists only in-frame clones, some missing. Counted here are roughly 2 million clones, approximately 95% occurring once; the ten biggest clones make up more than 0.1%. Sequencing used naive CD4+ T cells sorted from blood. Described subset: CD45RA+ positively selected. The receptors shown here come from a man in his late teens or twenties in good health.

CDR3 DNA: TGTGCCAGCAGGACAGGGGGCTGGTACGAGCAGTACTTC. This gives the protein CASRTGGWYEQYF. The chain combines TRBV6-1 with TRBJ2-7; TRBD1 matches at 10 bases. The CDR3 consists of 13 residues. The germline CDR1 and CDR2 sequences are MNHNS and SASEGT. V was clipped by 6 bases and J by 4 bases; unmatched bases: 3.

The rearrangement uses TRBV6-5 and TRBJ1-4; no firm D call. The germline gives CDR1 MNHEY, CDR2 SVGAGI. With 6 bases removed from V and 10 bases from J, the gap between germline ends came to 18 bases. The CDR3 spans 14 residues. The CDR3 bases are TGTGCCAGCAGGGTTAAGTCCACCAGCGGAAAACTGTTTTTT. The encoded protein is CASRVKSTSGKLFF.

The V and J genes are TRBV7-8 and TRBJ1-6; D possibly corresponds to TRBD1 (5 bases). This CDR3 comprises 17 residues. From germline, CDR1 is SGHVS and CDR2 FQNEAQ. Trimming took 2 bases from V and 9 from J, leaving 20 bases between them. In DNA form, the CDR3 reads TGTGCCAGCAGCTTAAGGCAGCCCGGGGCCGGCGGTTCACCCCTCCACTTT. Encoded protein: CASSLRQPGAGGSPLHF.

The V gene is TRBV6-5, the J gene TRBJ2-7, with TRBD1 matching 8 bases. This CDR3 is built from 14 residues. Germline-derived CDR1 and CDR2 are MNHEY and SVGAGI. The V segment lost 2 bases and the J segment 5 bases; nucleotides outside the gene matches: 5. CDR3 sequence: CASSYVTGAHEQYF. In nucleotides, the CDR3 is TGTGCCAGCAGTTACGTGACAGGGGCCCACGAGCAGTACTTC.

This chain joins TRBV30 and TRBJ1-5, with D possibly TRBD1 on 5 matching bases. This CDR3 is 14 amino acids long. Deletions cut 0 bases from V and 7 bases from J, with 13 bases between. CDR1 and CDR2 from the germline V gene are GTSNPN and SVGIG (reference sequence). The CDR3 DNA reads as TGTGCCTGGAGTGTAAACGGGGCCGCCCAGCCCCAGCATTTT. Translating gives CAWSVNGAAQPQHF.

The chain recombines TRBV9 with TRBJ2-6; possibly TRBD1 for D (5 bases). The CDR3 totals 14 residues. The germline V and J ends were trimmed by 3 bases and 2 bases, with 6 bases remaining between them. Germline assignment: CDR1 SGDLS and CDR2 YYNGEE. The CDR3 nucleotides are TGTGCCAGCAGCGCAGGGACTGGGGCCAACGTCCTGACTTTC. This codes for CASSAGTGANVLTF.

The chain couples TRBV10-3 to TRBJ2-1; 12 bases fit TRBD2. The CDR3 spans 16 residues. With 2 bases clipped from V and 9 bases from J, the junction kept 8 bases outside the gene matches. Germline V CDR1 and CDR2: ENHRY, SYGVKD. CDR3 in DNA: TGTGCCATCAGTGAGGGACTAGCGGGATCTGGGTCTGAGCAGTTCTTC. Translating gives CAISEGLAGSGSEQFF.

The V and J genes are TRBV6-6 and TRBJ1-1; no firm D call. Trimming removed 2 bases from V and 4 bases from J, with 14 bases in between. Germline CDR1 and CDR2: MNHNY and SVGAGI (reference sequence). The CDR3 has 15 amino acids. CDR3 loop: CASSYPKGASTEAFF. For the CDR3, the DNA is TGTGCCAGCAGTTACCCGAAGGGAGCGAGCACTGAAGCTTTCTTT.

This rearrangement joins TRBV11-2 to TRBJ2-5, with a possible D match to TRBD1 (5 bases). This CDR3 spans 11 amino acids. With 3 bases removed from V and 8 bases from J, the gap between germline ends came to 7 bases. Per germline, CDR1 SGHAT and CDR2 FQNNGV. The CDR3 DNA sequence: TGTGCCAGCAGCTTGACAGACACCCAGTACTTC. Protein product: CASSLTDTQYF.

CDR3 bases: TGTGCCAGCAGTTTATCGACCTGGACAGCGAGCTCCTACGAGCAGTACTTC. Its protein product is CASSLSTWTASSYEQYF. The rearrangement links TRBV27 to TRBJ2-7; D might be TRBD1 (6 bases). Germline V gene data show CDR1 as MNHEY and CDR2 as SMNVEV (reference sequence). The V gene lost 0 bases and the J gene lost 0 bases, with 15 bases spanning the gap. The CDR3 contains 17 residues.

The chain recombines TRBV5-6 with TRBJ2-7; perhaps TRBD1 as D (6 bases). This CDR3 spans 16 amino acids. V was shortened by 1 base and J by 3 bases, with 17 bases between the two germline ends. Per the germline V gene, CDR1 is SGHDT and CDR2 is YYEEEE. The CDR3 DNA follows: TGTGCCAGCAGCTTGTTAGGAGACAGGCGTCTCTACGAGCAGTACTTC. Protein: CASSLLGDRRLYEQYF.

V gene TRBV2 combines with J gene TRBJ2-3; possible D gene TRBD2, 5 bases. Germline-derived CDR1 and CDR2 are SNHLY and FYNNEI. With 9 bases removed from V and 0 bases from J, the gap between germline ends came to 16 bases. The CDR3 loop spans 15 amino acids. The CDR3 here is CARGSAVSSTDTQYF. For the CDR3, the DNA is TGTGCCAGAGGTAGCGCGGTTTCTAGCACAGATACGCAGTATTTT. Using reference TRBV2 and TRBJ2-3 for the parts outside the CDR3, the full variable domain is EPEVTQTPSHQVTQMGQEVILRCVPISNHLYFYWYRQILGQKVEFLVSFYNNEISEKSEIFDDQFSVERPDGSNFTLKIRSTKLEDSAMYFCARGSAVSSTDTQYFGPGTRLTVL.

The chain employs TRBV11-1 and TRBJ2-2; 10 bases line up with TRBD1. The germline V gene has CDR1 SGHAT and CDR2 FQDESV (reference sequence). The junction had 13 bases not matched to a gene; V was cut back by 5 bases and J by 7 bases. CDR3 size: 17 residues. The CDR3 sequence: CASSTKTGGGILGELFF. CDR3 sequence (DNA): TGTGCCAGCAGCACAAAGACAGGGGGCGGAATACTCGGGGAGCTGTTTTTT. Drawing the rest from reference TRBV11-1 and TRBJ2-2, the complete variable domain is EAEVAQSPRYKITEKSQAVAFWCDPISGHATLYWYRQILGQGPELLVQFQDESVVDDSQLPKDRFSAERLKGVDSTLKIQPAELGDSAMYLCASSTKTGGGILGELFFGEGSRLTVL.

The chain couples TRBV14 to TRBJ1-2, with TRBD1 matching over 10 bases. Germline V gives CDR1 SGHDN, CDR2 FVKESK. The V segment lost 2 bases and the J segment 6 bases; nucleotides outside the gene matches: 3. This CDR3 spans 14 amino acids. CDR3 DNA: TGTGCCAGCAGCCAAAAGACAGGGGGCCATGGCTACACCTTC. Protein: CASSQKTGGHGYTF.

The chain has TRBV7-9 and TRBJ1-1, with a weak D call TRBD1 (6 bases). The CDR3 is 13 amino acids. The germline gives CDR1 SEHNR, CDR2 FQNEAQ (reference sequence). Trimming took 2 bases from V and 6 from J, leaving 10 bases between them. The CDR3 DNA reads as TGTGCCAGCAGCTTACGGACAGAAGCTGAAGCTTTCTTT. Its translation is CASSLRTEAEAFF.

The genes are TRBV5-1 and TRBJ2-3; D is uncertain. CDR1 SGHRS and CDR2 YFSETQ come from the germline V gene. V was shortened by 0 bases and J by 0 bases, with 8 bases between the two germline ends. CDR3 length: 15 residues. As DNA, the CDR3 is TGCGCCAGCAGCTTGGAGGGCATAAGCACAGATACGCAGTATTTT. It codes for CASSLEGISTDTQYF.

The DNA for the CDR3 is TGTGCCAGCAGCTTGGAAAGCGGGAGGTCCTACAATGAGCAGTTCTTC. It translates to CASSLESGRSYNEQFF. V usage is TRBV5-4 and J usage is TRBJ2-1, with 9 bases matching TRBD2. Germline trimming cut 0 bases from V and 1 base from J; bases unmatched to any gene: 2. CDR1 and CDR2 from the germline V gene are SGHNT and YYREEE (reference sequence). This CDR3 has 16 residues.